The clone carrying this TCR beta chain was seen ten or more times. Antigen unknown. These data originate in a study of CD8 T cells in ankylosing spondylitis. Study results and limitations: In ankylosing spondylitis blood, a motif of roughly 8 highly homologous TCR beta variants appeared characteristic.

In making TCR beta libraries, quantitative 5'-RACE with molecular barcodes was used. TCRdb processed the 5' RACE reads anew with MiXCR; each CDR3 protein has one entry. This table has approximately 100,000 distinct CDR3 sequences, about 8.3% appearing once. CDR1 is MNHEY, CDR2 SVGAGI, per germline. The CDR3 is 13 amino acids. Trimming shortened V by 3 bases and J by 5 bases, and 8 bases separated the two germline ends. The V and J genes are TRBV6-5 and TRBJ1-5; D unclear. The sequenced material came from blood, either unsorted or a sorted T cell fraction (not recorded which). The source is a male donor with ankylosing spondylitis or in good health (not recorded which). The CDR3 DNA follows: TGTGCCAGCAGTTATGACAATTATCAGCCCCAGCATTTT. It translates to CASSYDNYQPQHF.